Each of the 11 T cell receptor beta chains below was sequenced from the same sample in a study of OX40 agonist ivuxolimab in advanced cancers. Profiled with immunoSEQ multiplex PCR; TCRdb holds only in-frame clones, not every one. Of roughly 110,000 clones in the sample, less than 95% were seen once. Sequencing used CD4+ or CD8+ T cells sorted from blood, obtained in a trial of the OX40 agonist ivuxolimab. The receptors originated from an adult with an advanced solid tumor such as melanoma, head and neck, liver or kidney cancer.

The chain uses TRBV5-1 and TRBJ1-3, with TRBD1 matching over 9 bases. This CDR3 region has 15 residues. V trimming: 2 bases; J trimming: 4 bases; junction bases outside the gene matches: 4. Per germline, CDR1 SGHRS and CDR2 YFSETQ. The CDR3 protein is CASSFTGGAGNTIYF. The CDR3 DNA is TGCGCCAGCAGCTTTACAGGGGGCGCCGGAAACACCATATATTTT.

The chain recombines TRBV19 with TRBJ2-7; possible D gene TRBD1, 8 bases. Trimming shortened V by 3 bases and J by 3 bases, and 15 bases separated the two germline ends. Germline CDR1 reads LNHDA; CDR2 reads SQIVND (reference sequence). The CDR3 consists of 15 residues. The DNA for the CDR3 is TGTGCCAGTAGTATGGTACAGGGGGGGTACTACGAGCAGTACTTC. This encodes CASSMVQGGYYEQYF.

The rearrangement uses TRBV18 and TRBJ1-5; no clear D gene. The germline V gene encodes CDR1 KGHSH and CDR2 LQKENI. This CDR3 comprises 14 residues. V was trimmed by 2 bases and J by 2 bases, leaving 7 bases between them. The CDR3 spells CASSPNEGNQPQHF. The CDR3 nucleotides are TGTGCCAGCTCACCAAATGAGGGCAATCAGCCCCAGCATTTT.

This clone was seen a single time. The chain uses TRBV5-1 and TRBJ2-7, with D unclear. CDR1 is SGHRS and CDR2 is YFSETQ in the germline V gene. This CDR3 has 14 amino acids. With 3 bases removed from V and 3 bases from J, the gap between germline ends came to 13 bases. The CDR3 region is CASSSLHTDYEQYF. The CDR3 nucleotides are TGCGCCAGCAGCTCTCTACACACCGACTACGAGCAGTACTTC.

This chain uses TRBV19 with TRBJ1-5; 8 bases are shared with TRBD1. Trimming at V came to 6 bases and at J to 3 bases, leaving 7 bases not matched to a gene. The CDR3 contains 15 residues. Germline-derived CDR1 and CDR2 are LNHDA and SQIVND (reference sequence). The CDR3 DNA sequence: TGTGCCAGTAGCCTGGACAGGGAGGTCAATCAGCCCCAGCATTTT. This gives the protein CASSLDREVNQPQHF. The variable domain in full, completed from reference TRBV19 and TRBJ1-5, reads DGGITQSPKYLFRKEGQNVTLSCEQNLNHDAMYWYRQDPGQGLRLIYYSQIVNDFQKGDIAEGYSVSREKKESFPLTVTSAQKNPTAFYLCASSLDREVNQPQHFGDGTRLSIL.

The chain's CDR3 is CASRLSFGTTAEAFF. Written as DNA, the CDR3 is TGTGCCAGCAGGCTTTCGTTTGGGACGACGGCTGAAGCTTTCTTT. The V and J genes are TRBV7-3 and TRBJ1-1, with D maybe TRBD1 (5 bases). Between the trimmed V and J ends, which lost 6 bases and 6 bases, there was a span of 20 bases. Per germline, CDR1 SGHTA and CDR2 FQGTGA. The CDR3 is 15 residues long.

The V and J genes are TRBV7-3 and TRBJ2-3, with TRBD1 identical over 8 bases. This CDR3 contains 14 residues. Germline trimming cut 3 bases from V and 4 bases from J; bases unmatched to any gene: 3. Germline loops: CDR1 SGHTA, CDR2 FQGTGA. DNA of the CDR3: TGTGCCAGCAGCTTGACAGGGGCCGCAGATACGCAGTATTTT. Encoded protein: CASSLTGAADTQYF. The full variable domain, its missing parts supplied by reference TRBV7-3 and TRBJ2-3, is GAGVSQTPSNKVTEKGKYVELRCDPISGHTALYWYRQSLGQGPEFLIYFQGTGAADDSGLPNDRFFAVRPEGSVSTLKIQRTERGDSAVYLCASSLTGAADTQYFGPGTRLTVL.

The J gene is TRBJ1-1, the V gene TRBV7-2, with D unclear. CDR3 length equals 15 residues. Germline V gene lookup returns CDR1 SGHTA and CDR2 FQGNSA. Trimming took 3 bases from V and 0 from J, leaving 11 bases between them. CDR3 sequence: CASSFDGDVNTEAFF. The CDR3 DNA reads as TGTGCCAGCAGCTTTGACGGGGATGTGAACACTGAAGCTTTCTTT.

CDR3 DNA sequence: TGTGCCAGCAGTCCTTACAGGGACACTGAAGCTTTCTTT. Amino acid sequence: CASSPYRDTEAFF. This chain joins TRBV25-1 and TRBJ1-1, with D possibly matching TRBD1 (6 bases). The CDR3 has 13 amino acids. V was trimmed by 5 bases and J by 3 bases, leaving 10 bases between them. Germline V gives CDR1 MGHDK, CDR2 SYGVNS.

The genes are TRBV2 and TRBJ2-7; TRBD1 might be the D (6 bases). This CDR3 is 11 amino acids long. Germline values: CDR1 SNHLY, CDR2 FYNNEI. V was shortened by 5 bases and J by 7 bases, with 9 bases between the two germline ends. The CDR3 loop reads CASSLQGEQYF. DNA of the CDR3: TGTGCCAGCAGTCTTCAGGGGGAGCAGTACTTC.

The chain employs TRBV9 and TRBJ2-1; 13 nucleotides agree with TRBD2. This CDR3 has 16 amino acids. Trimming removed 5 bases from V and 5 bases from J; junction bases left unmatched: 7. CDR1 and CDR2 from the germline V gene are SGDLS and YYNGEE. CDR3 nucleotide sequence: TGTGCCAGCAGTCGGACTAGCGGGAGTTGGGACAATGAGCAGTTCTTC. The encoded protein is CASSRTSGSWDNEQFF.